Shown below are 12 T cell receptor beta chains from a single sample sequenced in a study of early T cells in non-severe SARS-CoV-2 infection. TCRdb reanalysed the 5' RACE reads using MiXCR and keeps one entry per CDR3 protein. The sample has under 140,000 distinct CDR3 sequences, roughly an eighth seen once. Sequencing used whole blood, obtained at baseline. The receptor source for this set is an adult who was a healthcare worker with PCR-confirmed SARS-CoV-2 infection or an uninfected control (not recorded which).

The gene calls are TRBV20-1 and TRBJ2-1; TRBD2 agrees at 9 bases. From germline, CDR1 is DFQATT and CDR2 SNEGSKA (reference sequence). The CDR3 is 13 residues long. V shed 4 bases, J shed 7 bases, and the junction held 5 bases outside the gene matches. CDR3 in amino acids: CSAIRTSVNEQFF. CDR3 nucleotides: TGCAGTGCTATCCGGACTAGCGTGAATGAGCAGTTCTTC.

This chain connects TRBV2 to TRBJ2-2; D remains unclear. Trimming stripped 6 bases from V and 6 bases from J, with 11 bases between. Germline-derived CDR1 and CDR2 are SNHLY and FYNNEI. The CDR3 is 13 amino acids. Written as DNA, the CDR3 is TGTGCCAGCAGCTACGACTCGCCCGGGGAGCTGTTTTTT. Translation: CASSYDSPGELFF.

J is TRBJ1-6 and V is TRBV5-1; D uncertain. Looked up from germline, CDR1 is SGHRS and CDR2 is YFSETQ. The CDR3 totals 16 residues. V was pared by 0 bases and J by 8 bases, with 15 bases between. CDR3 residues: CASSLGPGSVDSPLHF. CDR3 bases: TGCGCCAGCAGCTTGGGCCCCGGGAGCGTGGATTCACCCCTCCACTTT.

This clonotype was seen many times. V is TRBV7-9 and J is TRBJ1-1, with D perhaps TRBD1 (6 bases). This CDR3 has 16 amino acids. The germline V gene has CDR1 SEHNR and CDR2 FQNEAQ (reference sequence). Trimming left V 4 bases short and J 0 bases short, with 15 bases between. As DNA, the CDR3 is TGTGCCAGCAGCTCGGGACAAGCATGGATGAACACTGAAGCTTTCTTT. Translation gives CASSSGQAWMNTEAFF.

CDR3 DNA: TGTGCCACCAGTGATTCCTGGGCTGGGCGGAATGAGCAGTTCTTC. Its protein is CATSDSWAGRNEQFF. The V and J genes are TRBV24-1 and TRBJ2-1; no clear D gene. Trimming took 2 bases from V and 7 from J, leaving 14 bases between them. The CDR3 contains 15 residues. Germline V lookup: CDR1 KGHDR, CDR2 SFDVKD.

This clonotype has only one observation. The rearrangement uses TRBV30 and TRBJ1-2; D is undetermined. The germline V gene encodes CDR1 GTSNPN and CDR2 SVGIG (reference sequence). V gave up 8 bases and J gave up 3 bases, with 16 bases separating them. CDR3 size: 13 residues. The CDR3 loop reads CARSGLGHYGYTF. CDR3 bases: TGTGCCCGGTCCGGGCTAGGGCACTATGGCTACACCTTC.

This clonotype came up many times. This rearrangement joins TRBV28 to TRBJ2-7; the match to TRBD1 covers 7 bases. Trimming at V came to 5 bases and at J to 6 bases, leaving 7 bases not matched to a gene. Germline values: CDR1 MDHEN, CDR2 SYDVKM. The CDR3 is 13 amino acids. DNA of the CDR3: TGTGCCAGCAGTCCAAGGACAGGAATCGAGCAGTACTTC. This encodes CASSPRTGIEQYF.

This clonotype was counted many times. The chain links TRBV5-6 to TRBJ1-6; unclear D gene. This CDR3 region has 13 residues. The germline V and J ends were trimmed by 4 bases and 13 bases, with 15 bases remaining between them. CDR1 is SGHDT and CDR2 is YYEEEE in the germline V gene. CDR3 bases: TGTGCCAGCAGCCCCGAGGTTGGATTGCCCCTCCACTTT. It codes for CASSPEVGLPLHF.

This clonotype has just a few counts. This rearrangement joins TRBV7-9 to TRBJ2-1, with 8 positions matching TRBD2. The trim removed 8 bases at V and 5 bases at J, leaving 5 bases unmatched. CDR3 size: 13 residues. The V gene's germline CDR1 is SEHNR and CDR2 FQNEAQ (reference sequence). In DNA, the CDR3 is TGTGCCAGCGAGGGACTAGGACACAATGAGCAGTTCTTC. Translation gives CASEGLGHNEQFF.

The chain recombines TRBV9 with TRBJ2-3; maybe TRBD1 (6 bases). The CDR3 extends over 16 amino acids. Trimming cost V 2 bases and J 0 bases, with 13 bases left between them. The V gene's germline CDR1 is SGDLS and CDR2 YYNGEE. The CDR3 is CASSVGQSSSTDTQYF. CDR3 nucleotides: TGTGCCAGCAGCGTCGGACAGTCCTCTAGCACAGATACGCAGTATTTT.

This clonotype has more than one count but fewer than ten. The chain is built from TRBV28 and TRBJ1-1, with D maybe TRBD1 (5 bases). There are 12 residues in the CDR3. Germline V lookup: CDR1 MDHEN, CDR2 SYDVKM. Trimming pared 0 bases from V and 13 bases from J, leaving 12 bases between. CDR3 sequence: CASSLWQGGVFF. CDR3 sequence (DNA): TGTGCCAGCAGTTTATGGCAGGGTGGAGTTTTCTTT. The full variable domain, with the rest looked up from reference TRBV28 and TRBJ1-1, is DVKVTQSSRYLVKRTGEKVFLECVQDMDHENMFWYRQDPGLGLRLIYFSYDVKMKEKGDIPEGYSVSREKKERFSLILESASTNQTSMYLCASSLWQGGVFFGQGTRLTVV.

The chain links TRBV27 to TRBJ1-2; a possible D gene is TRBD1 (6 bases). The germline V gene has CDR1 MNHEY and CDR2 SMNVEV (reference sequence). The ends were cut back, 2 bases at V and 4 bases at J, with 11 bases in the middle. The CDR3 contains 14 residues. The CDR3 nucleotides read TGTGCCAGCAGTTTAGGGGGCCGAAGCTATGGCTACACCTTC. Amino acid sequence: CASSLGGRSYGYTF.